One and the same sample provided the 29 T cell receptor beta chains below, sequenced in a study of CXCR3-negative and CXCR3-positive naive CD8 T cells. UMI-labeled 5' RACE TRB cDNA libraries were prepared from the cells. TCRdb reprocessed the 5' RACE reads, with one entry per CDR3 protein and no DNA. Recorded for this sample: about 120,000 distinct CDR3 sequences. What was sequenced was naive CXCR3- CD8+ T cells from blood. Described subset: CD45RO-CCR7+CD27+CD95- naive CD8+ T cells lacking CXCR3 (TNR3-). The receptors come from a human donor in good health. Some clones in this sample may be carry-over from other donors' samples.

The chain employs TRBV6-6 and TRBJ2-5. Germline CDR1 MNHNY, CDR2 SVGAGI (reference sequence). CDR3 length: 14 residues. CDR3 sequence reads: CASSSWGSQETQYF.

CDR3 protein: CATVEQGGNQPQHF. This chain connects TRBV7-2 to TRBJ1-5; the TRBD1 assignment by TCRdb is unverifiable without DNA. The CDR3 runs to 14 residues. CDR1 and CDR2 (germline): SGHTA, FQGNSA.

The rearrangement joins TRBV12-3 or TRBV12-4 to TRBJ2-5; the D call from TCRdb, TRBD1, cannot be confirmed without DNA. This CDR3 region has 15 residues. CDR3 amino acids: CASSSGQGVQETQYF.

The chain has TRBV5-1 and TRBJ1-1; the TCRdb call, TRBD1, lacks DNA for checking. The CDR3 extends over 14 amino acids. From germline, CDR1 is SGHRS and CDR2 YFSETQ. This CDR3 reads CASSDPQGNTEAFF.

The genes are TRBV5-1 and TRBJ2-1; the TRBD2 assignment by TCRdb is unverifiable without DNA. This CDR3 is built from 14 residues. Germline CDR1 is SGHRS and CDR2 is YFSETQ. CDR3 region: CASSLSSGHNEQFF.

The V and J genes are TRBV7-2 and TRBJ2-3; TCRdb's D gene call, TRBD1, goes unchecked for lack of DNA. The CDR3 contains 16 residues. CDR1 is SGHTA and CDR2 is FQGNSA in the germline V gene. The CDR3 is CASSYPRAASTDTQYF. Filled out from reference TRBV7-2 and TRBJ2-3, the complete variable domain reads GAGVSQSPSNKVTEKGKDVELRCDPISGHTALYWYRQSLGQGLEFLIYFQGNSAPDKSGLPSDRFSAERTGGSVSTLTIQRTQQEDSAVYLCASSYPRAASTDTQYFGPGTRLTVL.

The chain's CDR3 is CSVRTGDTYEQYF. The V call is TRBV29-1, the J call TRBJ2-7; the D call of TRBD1 rests on TCRdb alone, since no DNA is present to check it. The germline gives CDR1 SQVTM, CDR2 ANQGSEA. CDR3 length equals 13 residues.

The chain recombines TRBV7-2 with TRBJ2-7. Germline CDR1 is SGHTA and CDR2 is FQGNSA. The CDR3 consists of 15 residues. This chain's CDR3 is CASSGMVGGPYEQYF.

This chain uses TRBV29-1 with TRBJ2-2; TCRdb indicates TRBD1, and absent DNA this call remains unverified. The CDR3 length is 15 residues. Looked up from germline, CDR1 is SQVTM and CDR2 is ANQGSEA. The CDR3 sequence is CSVEAGRGGTGELFF.

CDR3 residues: CATTGTSGGAGTDTQYF. This chain links TRBV19 with TRBJ2-3; TCRdb reports TRBD2, a call that lacks DNA to check it against. Germline CDR1 reads LNHDA; CDR2 reads SQIVND (reference sequence). The CDR3 is 17 residues long.

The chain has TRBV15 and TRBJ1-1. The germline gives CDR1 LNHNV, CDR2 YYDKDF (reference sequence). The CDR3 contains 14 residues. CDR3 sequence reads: CATSPQRVNTEAFF.

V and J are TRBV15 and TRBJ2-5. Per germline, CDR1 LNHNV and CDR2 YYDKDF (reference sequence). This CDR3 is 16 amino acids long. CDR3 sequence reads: CATSRDYSKYQETQYF. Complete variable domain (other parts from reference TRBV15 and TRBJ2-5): DAMVIQNPRYQVTQFGKPVTLSCSQTLNHNVMYWYQQKSSQAPKLLFHYYDKDFNNEADTPDNFQSRRPNTSFCFLDIRSPGLGDTAMYLCATSRDYSKYQETQYFGPGTRLLVL.

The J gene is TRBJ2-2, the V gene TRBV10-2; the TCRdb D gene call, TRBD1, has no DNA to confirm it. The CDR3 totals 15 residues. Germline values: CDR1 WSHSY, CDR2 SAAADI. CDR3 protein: CASRRGRGNTGELLF.

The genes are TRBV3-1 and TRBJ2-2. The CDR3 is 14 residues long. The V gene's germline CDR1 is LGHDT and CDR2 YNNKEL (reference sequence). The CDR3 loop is CASSLSQDTGELFF. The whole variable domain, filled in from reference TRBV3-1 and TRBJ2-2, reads DTAVSQTPKYLVTQMGNDKSIKCEQNLGHDTMYWYKQDSKKFLKIMFSYNNKELIINETVPNRFSPKSPDKAHLNLHINSLELGDSAVYFCASSLSQDTGELFFGEGSRLTVL.

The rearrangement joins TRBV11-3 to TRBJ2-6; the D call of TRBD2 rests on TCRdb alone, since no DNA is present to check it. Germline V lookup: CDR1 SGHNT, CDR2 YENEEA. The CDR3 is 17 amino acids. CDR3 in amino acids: CASSASGGLTGANVLTF. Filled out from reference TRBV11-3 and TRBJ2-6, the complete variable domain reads EAGVVQSPRYKIIEKKQPVAFWCNPISGHNTLYWYLQNLGQGPELLIRYENEEAVDDSQLPKDRFSAERLKGVDSTLKIQPAELGDSAVYLCASSASGGLTGANVLTFGAGSRLTVL.

The CDR3 loop reads CASSPVWSSYEQYF. V is TRBV5-5 and J is TRBJ2-7. Germline-derived CDR1 and CDR2 are SGHKS and YYEKEE (reference sequence). The CDR3 is 14 amino acids.

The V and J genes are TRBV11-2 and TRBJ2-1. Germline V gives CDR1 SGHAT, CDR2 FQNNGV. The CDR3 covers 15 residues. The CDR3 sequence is CASRAQRSSYNEQFF. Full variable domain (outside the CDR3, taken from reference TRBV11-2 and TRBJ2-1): EAGVAQSPRYKIIEKRQSVAFWCNPISGHATLYWYQQILGQGPKLLIQFQNNGVVDDSQLPKDRFSAERLKGVDSTLKIQPAKLEDSAVYLCASRAQRSSYNEQFFGPGTRLTVL.

CDR3 in amino acids: CASSSRAYEQYF. The chain has TRBV6-2 or TRBV6-3 and TRBJ2-7. The CDR3 runs to 12 residues. CDR1 is MNHEY, CDR2 SVGEGT, per germline.

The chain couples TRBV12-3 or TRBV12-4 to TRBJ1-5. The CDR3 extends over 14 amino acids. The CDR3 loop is CASSLAGLNQPQHF.

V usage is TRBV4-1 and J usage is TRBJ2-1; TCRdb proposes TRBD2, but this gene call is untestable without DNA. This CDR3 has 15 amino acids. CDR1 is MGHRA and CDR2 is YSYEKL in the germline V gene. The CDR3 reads CASSSQAGAHNEQFF.

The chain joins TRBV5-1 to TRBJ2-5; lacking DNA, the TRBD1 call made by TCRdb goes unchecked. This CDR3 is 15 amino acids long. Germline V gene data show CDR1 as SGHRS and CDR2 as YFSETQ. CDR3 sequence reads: CASSLALSNGETQYF.

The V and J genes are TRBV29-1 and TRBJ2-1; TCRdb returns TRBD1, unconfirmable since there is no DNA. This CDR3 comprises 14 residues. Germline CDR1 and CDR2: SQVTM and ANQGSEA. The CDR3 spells CSVTGGGLVDEQFF.

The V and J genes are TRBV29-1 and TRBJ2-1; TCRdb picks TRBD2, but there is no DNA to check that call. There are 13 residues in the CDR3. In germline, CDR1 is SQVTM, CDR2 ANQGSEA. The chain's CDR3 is CSVEGGRTFIQFF.

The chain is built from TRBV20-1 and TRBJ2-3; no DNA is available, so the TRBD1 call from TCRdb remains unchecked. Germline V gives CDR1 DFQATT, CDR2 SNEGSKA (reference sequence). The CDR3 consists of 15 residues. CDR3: CSARVQGIPTDTQYF.

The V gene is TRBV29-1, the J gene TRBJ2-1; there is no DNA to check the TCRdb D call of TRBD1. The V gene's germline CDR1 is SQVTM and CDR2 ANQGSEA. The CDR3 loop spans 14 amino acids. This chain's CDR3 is CSADGGGSYNEQFF.

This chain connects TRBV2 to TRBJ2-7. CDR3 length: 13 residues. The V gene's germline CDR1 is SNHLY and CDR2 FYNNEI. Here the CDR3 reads CASQPQGIYEQYF.

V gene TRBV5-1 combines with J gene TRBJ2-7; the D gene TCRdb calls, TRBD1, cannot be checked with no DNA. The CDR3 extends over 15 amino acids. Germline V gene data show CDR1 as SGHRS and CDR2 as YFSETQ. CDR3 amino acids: CASSTPGQSTYEQYF.

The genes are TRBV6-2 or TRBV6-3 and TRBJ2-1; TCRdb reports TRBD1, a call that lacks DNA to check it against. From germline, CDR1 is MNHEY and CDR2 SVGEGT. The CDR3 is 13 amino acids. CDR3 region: CASTQGRLNEQFF.

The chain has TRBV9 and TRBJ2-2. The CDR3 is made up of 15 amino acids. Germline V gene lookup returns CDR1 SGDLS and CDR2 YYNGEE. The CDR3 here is CASRETDANTGELFF.